Below are 19 T cell receptor beta chains sequenced from a single sample in a study of identical twins. TCRdb re-called the 5' RACE reads through MiXCR, storing one row per CDR3 protein. The data show hundreds of thousands of distinct CDR3 sequences, with 15% to 20% seen just once and around 13% held by the top ten. The same specimen was also included in a second study, on T cells expressing NK-cell markers.

The sequenced material came from PBMCs. All receptors derive from a woman younger than 30 in good health.

The table lists this clonotype with a few counts. The chain links TRBV15 to TRBJ2-3; the D gene is possibly TRBD2 (5 bases). The CDR3 runs 13 residues. Germline CDR1 LNHNV, CDR2 YYDKDF (reference sequence). V lost 3 bases and J 7 bases, leaving 11 bases between the germline ends. The CDR3 DNA reads TGTGCCACCAGCAGCGAGGGAACTTATACGCAGTATTTT. It yields the protein CATSSEGTYTQYF.

This clonotype has only a few counts. V and J are TRBV5-1 and TRBJ2-2; TRBD1 aligns across 9 bases. Germline CDR1 is SGHRS and CDR2 is YFSETQ. V shed 4 bases, J shed 4 bases, and the junction held 5 bases outside the gene matches. This CDR3 has 15 amino acids. The CDR3: CASSTGQGSTGELFF. CDR3 in DNA: TGCGCCAGCAGCACGGGACAGGGAAGCACCGGGGAGCTGTTTTTT.

This sequence joins TRBV15 and TRBJ1-5; D is uncertain. Germline V gene sequence: CDR1 LNHNV, CDR2 YYDKDF (reference sequence). The V end lost 1 base, the J end lost 4 bases, and 5 bases lay between the germline ends. This CDR3 comprises 13 residues. The chain's CDR3 is CATSRAPNQPQHF. In DNA, the CDR3 is TGTGCCACCAGCAGAGCCCCTAATCAGCCCCAGCATTTT.

The rearrangement uses TRBV11-3 and TRBJ2-5; D is ambiguous. Germline-derived CDR1 and CDR2 are SGHNT and YENEEA. CDR3 length: 14 residues. V was shortened by 4 bases and J by 5 bases, with 14 bases between the two germline ends. The CDR3 bases are TGTGCCAGCAGCTCAATAGGTGGCCCCGAGACCCAGTACTTC. Translating it yields CASSSIGGPETQYF.

The chain recombines TRBV12-3 or TRBV12-4 with TRBJ2-2; TRBD1 is a possible D gene (5 bases). CDR3 length: 14 amino acids. The V end lost 4 bases, the J end lost 4 bases, and 10 bases lay between the germline ends. CDR3 region: CASSSYRFTGELFF. The CDR3 DNA reads as TGTGCCAGCAGTTCCTACAGGTTCACCGGGGAGCTGTTTTTT.

This clonotype was picked up a small number of times. This sequence joins TRBV20-1 and TRBJ1-2; D is unresolved. Germline lookup yields CDR1 DFQATT and CDR2 SNEGSKA (reference sequence). CDR3 length equals 11 residues. The V and J ends lost 3 bases and 5 bases respectively, with 7 bases between them. The CDR3 nucleotides read TGCAGTGCTAGGGAGGGTTATGGCTACACCTTC. Translated, it gives CSAREGYGYTF.

The rearrangement links TRBV27 to TRBJ2-7, with 7 bases aligning to TRBD2. Germline V gives CDR1 MNHEY, CDR2 SMNVEV (reference sequence). CDR3 length equals 15 residues. The V and J ends lost 6 bases and 0 bases, in that order; junction bases with no gene match: 8. The CDR3 loop is CASRTRAGLSYEQYF. CDR3 sequence (DNA): TGTGCCAGCAGGACGCGAGCGGGACTCTCCTACGAGCAGTACTTC.

The V call is TRBV20-1, the J call TRBJ2-3; 9 nucleotides agree with TRBD2. CDR3 length equals 17 residues. Per germline, CDR1 DFQATT and CDR2 SNEGSKA (reference sequence). V was clipped by 0 bases and J by 7 bases; unmatched bases: 14. CDR3 DNA: TGCAGTGCTAGAGATGGTCCGGGTAGCGGGAGTAGGAATACGCAGTATTTT. Encoded protein: CSARDGPGSGSRNTQYF.

This clonotype was observed a few times. The chain links TRBV6-5 to TRBJ1-3; TRBD1 matches 9 bases. CDR1 and CDR2 (germline): MNHEY, SVGAGI. The V segment lost 0 bases and the J segment 7 bases; nucleotides outside the gene matches: 7. CDR3 size: 16 residues. In DNA form, the CDR3 reads TGTGCCAGCAGTTACTCGAGGCTGGGGACAGGGAACACCATATATTTT. Its protein is CASSYSRLGTGNTIYF.

This clonotype was observed at least ten times. The V call is TRBV13, the J call TRBJ2-7; 9 bases align to TRBD2. Per the germline V gene, CDR1 is PRHDT and CDR2 is FYEKMQ (reference sequence). This CDR3 region has 16 residues. The ends lost 2 bases at V and 8 bases at J; junction bases unmatched: 13. The CDR3 is CASSLRASGAHSKQYF. CDR3 DNA sequence: TGTGCCAGCAGCTTAAGGGCTAGCGGGGCCCATAGCAAGCAGTACTTC.

This clonotype was detected a few times. The chain employs TRBV10-2 and TRBJ2-7; TRBD2 matches at 12 bases. Germline CDR1 and CDR2: WSHSY and SAAADI. The ends lost 9 bases at V and 3 bases at J; junction bases unmatched: 3. The CDR3 extends over 13 amino acids. The chain's CDR3 is CASTLAGGYEQYF. CDR3 DNA: TGCGCCAGTACACTAGCGGGAGGCTACGAGCAGTACTTC.

This clonotype has just a few counts. The rearrangement joins TRBV4-3 to TRBJ2-1, with D perhaps TRBD2 (5 bases). The CDR3 is 15 residues long. Trimming removed 4 bases at V and 4 bases at J, with 14 bases between. Germline V gives CDR1 LGHNA, CDR2 YSLEER. Here the CDR3 DNA reads TGCGCCAGCAGCCCCGACTGGACTCGATACAATGAGCAGTTCTTC. The encoded protein is CASSPDWTRYNEQFF.

The genes are TRBV20-1 and TRBJ1-1; D unresolved. Germline CDR1 reads DFQATT; CDR2 reads SNEGSKA (reference sequence). Trimming pared 5 bases from V and 1 base from J, leaving 11 bases between. The CDR3 is made up of 13 amino acids. The CDR3 spells CSAPTRRNTEAFF. CDR3 DNA sequence: TGCAGTGCTCCGACGAGGCGGAACACTGAAGCTTTCTTT.

The V gene is TRBV7-9, the J gene TRBJ2-1, with 12 bases lining up with TRBD2. This CDR3 is built from 15 residues. Germline V lookup: CDR1 SEHNR, CDR2 FQNEAQ (reference sequence). With 1 base clipped from V and 9 bases from J, the junction kept 4 bases outside the gene matches. CDR3 DNA sequence: TGTGCCAGCAGCTTAGGGACTAGCGGGAAAACTGAGCAGTTCTTC. Its translation is CASSLGTSGKTEQFF. Full variable domain (missing parts from reference TRBV7-9 and TRBJ2-1): DTGVSQNPRHKITKRGQNVTFRCDPISEHNRLYWYRQTLGQGPEFLTYFQNEAQLEKSRLLSDRFSAERPKGSFSTLEIQRTEQGDSAMYLCASSLGTSGKTEQFFGPGTRLTVL.

This clonotype was observed a few times. The V call is TRBV12-3 or TRBV12-4, the J call TRBJ1-6; no definite D call. Trimming stripped 4 bases from V and 7 bases from J, with 14 bases between. The CDR3 length is 15 residues. CDR3 amino acids: CASSSAVAGNSPLHF. The CDR3 DNA follows: TGTGCCAGCAGTTCGGCGGTAGCTGGGAATTCACCCCTCCACTTT.

The chain combines TRBV5-1 with TRBJ2-1; D is perhaps TRBD1 (7 bases). Germline loops: CDR1 SGHRS, CDR2 YFSETQ. CDR3 size: 15 residues. The V end was cut by 4 bases, the J end by 3 bases, with 14 bases between. The CDR3 nucleotides are TGCGCCAGCAGCCCCCAGGGGGGCTTCTACAATGAGCAGTTCTTC. It translates to CASSPQGGFYNEQFF.

This clonotype showed up just a few times. The V and J genes are TRBV20-1 and TRBJ2-5; D gene ambiguous. Trimming shortened V by 4 bases and J by 4 bases, and 7 bases separated the two germline ends. The germline gives CDR1 DFQATT, CDR2 SNEGSKA (reference sequence). The CDR3 consists of 11 residues. The CDR3 protein is CSAINSETQYF. Written as DNA, the CDR3 is TGCAGTGCTATTAATTCAGAGACCCAGTACTTC.

This clonotype was seen ten or more times. V is TRBV12-3 or TRBV12-4 and J is TRBJ2-7; maybe TRBD2 (5 bases). The CDR3 is 13 amino acids. V lost 5 bases, J lost 3 bases, and 11 bases lay in between. CDR3 bases: TGTGCCAGCAGTCCCCCCGGGGTCTACGAGCAGTACTTC. Translation: CASSPPGVYEQYF.

The sample holds one count of this clonotype. The chain carries TRBV29-1 and TRBJ2-5; 10 bases fit TRBD1. The CDR3 has 15 residues. The V segment lost 5 bases and the J segment 5 bases; nucleotides outside the gene matches: 11. CDR1 is SQVTM and CDR2 is ANQGSEA in the germline V gene. The CDR3 region has the DNA TGCAGCGTTTCATCGGGACAGGGGCCAGAGGAGACCCAGTACTTC. Its protein is CSVSSGQGPEETQYF.